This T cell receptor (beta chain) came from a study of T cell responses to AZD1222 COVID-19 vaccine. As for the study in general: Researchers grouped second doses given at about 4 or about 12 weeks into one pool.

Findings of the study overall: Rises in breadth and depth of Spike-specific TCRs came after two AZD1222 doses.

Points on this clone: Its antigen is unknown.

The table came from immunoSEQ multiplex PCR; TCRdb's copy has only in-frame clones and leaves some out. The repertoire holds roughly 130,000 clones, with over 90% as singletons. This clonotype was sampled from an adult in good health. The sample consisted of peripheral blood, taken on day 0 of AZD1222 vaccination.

The CDR3 region is CASSLSFSRETDTQYF. The CDR3 nucleotides are TGTGCCAGCAGCTTGAGTTTCTCCAGGGAAACAGATACGCAGTATTTT. This chain joins TRBV5-7 and TRBJ2-3; possibly TRBD1 for D (5 bases). TRBV5-7 is reported as an ORF; its role is uncertain. The CDR3 has 16 residues. V dropped 1 base and J dropped 3 bases, with 15 bases sitting between them.